This T cell receptor beta chain originates from a study of T cells in Graves' hyperthyroidism and ophthalmopathy. Background on the study: Peripheral blood was collected at initial diagnosis, before any treatment.

This clonotype was detected ten times or more. Diagnostic decisions used clinical symptoms, serum thyroxine and TRAb, thyroid ultrasound and orbital computed tomography. The investigators amplified TCR beta CDR3 regions from RNA transcripts. HTBI primers were used for first-round RT-PCR of the TCR CDR3. TCRdb re-derived calls from the multiplex PCR reads in MiXCR, one entry per CDR3 protein. Here the sample spans hundreds of thousands of distinct CDR3 sequences, 20% being singletons. The length of the CDR3 is 17 residues. Per the germline V gene, CDR1 is SEHNR and CDR2 is FQNEAQ (reference sequence). The V and J ends lost 1 base and 0 bases respectively, with 14 bases between them.

The sequenced sample consisted of blood. The chain couples TRBV7-9 to TRBJ2-3, with a possible D match to TRBD2 (5 bases). The receptor's source is a man aged 35-49 years with Graves' ophthalmopathy. In nucleotides, the CDR3 is TGTGCCAGCAGCTTAGTTGGCGGGCGTCCTAGCACAGATACGCAGTATTTT. Its protein is CASSLVGGRPSTDTQYF.